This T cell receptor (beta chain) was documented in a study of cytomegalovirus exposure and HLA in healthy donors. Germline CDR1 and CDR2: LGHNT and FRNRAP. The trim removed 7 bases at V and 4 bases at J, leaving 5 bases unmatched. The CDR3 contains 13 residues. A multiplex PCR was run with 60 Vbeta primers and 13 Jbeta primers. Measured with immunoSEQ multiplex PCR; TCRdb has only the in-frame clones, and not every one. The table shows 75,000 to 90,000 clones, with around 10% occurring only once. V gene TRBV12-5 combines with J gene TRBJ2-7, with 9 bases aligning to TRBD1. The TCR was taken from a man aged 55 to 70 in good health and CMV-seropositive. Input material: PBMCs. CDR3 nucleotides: TGTGCTAGTGCATCGGGACAGGGTTACGAGCAGTACTTC. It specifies CASASGQGYEQYF.